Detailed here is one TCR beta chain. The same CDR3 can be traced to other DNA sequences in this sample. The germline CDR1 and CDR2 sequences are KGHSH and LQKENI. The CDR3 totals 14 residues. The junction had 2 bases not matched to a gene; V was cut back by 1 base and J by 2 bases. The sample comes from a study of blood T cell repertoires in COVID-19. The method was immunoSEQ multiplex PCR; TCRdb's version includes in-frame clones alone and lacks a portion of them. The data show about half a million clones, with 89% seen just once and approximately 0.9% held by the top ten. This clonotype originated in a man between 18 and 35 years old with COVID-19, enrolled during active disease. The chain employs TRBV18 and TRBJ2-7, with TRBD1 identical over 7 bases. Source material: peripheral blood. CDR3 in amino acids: CASSPRDRAYEQYF. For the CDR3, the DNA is TGTGCCAGCTCACCACGCGACAGGGCCTACGAGCAGTACTTC.